The sequence of this TCR beta chain was determined in a study of T cells in localized non-small cell lung cancer. The study's findings and limits: There was an association of higher blood T cell density with longer overall survival. Because researchers sequenced only one region of the tumor, heterogeneity is still possible. Within adjacent lung there appeared a median around 57 of the top 100 tumor clones. Clonality of T cells reached its maximum in uninvolved adjacent lung, surpassing tumor.

Sequencing used immunoSEQ multiplex PCR; TCRdb keeps in-frame clones, though not all of them. The sample consists of 50,000 to 75,000 clones, roughly 90% of them appearing once. This clone has more than one count but fewer than ten. Its matching antigen is unknown. The receptor comes from a man aged 35-69 years with stage I squamous cell lung carcinoma. The specimen was peripheral blood, collected before any cancer treatment.

The DNA of the CDR3 is TGTGCCAGCATCCGTGCGGCGGGGGAGACCCAGTACTTC. Translation gives CASIRAAGETQYF. The V gene is TRBV5-6, the J gene TRBJ2-5; D possibly corresponds to TRBD2 (6 bases). V lost 6 bases and J 5 bases, leaving 14 bases between the germline ends. The CDR3 spans 13 residues. Germline assignment: CDR1 SGHDT and CDR2 YYEEEE.